This T cell receptor beta chain came from a study of shared clonotypes between healthy human individuals. After removal of 3 bases from V and 0 bases from J, the junction contained 8 bases not matched to a gene. Germline V lookup: CDR1 MDHEN, CDR2 SYDVKM. This CDR3 has 17 residues. Broader study findings: Naive subsets, compared against memory subsets, generally had larger estimated richness values.

Deep-level running was used for the assay. Produced via immunoSEQ multiplex PCR; TCRdb's table is partial and in-frame only. Of 950,000 to 1,300,000 clones in the sample, more than 60% are singletons; the top ten hold over 1.3%. A remark on this clone: What it binds is unknown.

The sequence was collected from a man aged 18 to 30 in good health. The sample taken for sequencing was memory CD4+ T cells sorted from blood. The subset is: CD45RA-negative fraction. The chain links TRBV28 to TRBJ1-3; 7 nucleotides line up with TRBD1. CDR3 nucleotide sequence: TGTGCCAGCAGTTTCTTGACCCGGGACAGCTCTGGAAACACCATATATTTT. This gives the protein CASSFLTRDSSGNTIYF.